This TCR beta chain came from a study of T cells in Graves' hyperthyroidism and ophthalmopathy. Findings and caveats of the study: The model identified upcoming ophthalmopathy a median about 6.5 months ahead of onset.

RNA transcripts yielded amplified TCR beta CDR3 regions. The TCR CDR3 was amplified in a first-round RT-PCR using the HTBI primer set. One entry per CDR3 protein results from TCRdb running MiXCR on the multiplex PCR reads. Among about 590,000 distinct CDR3 sequences listed, approximately 14% were seen once. After removal of 4 bases from V and 8 bases from J, the junction contained 9 bases not matched to a gene. Germline V gives CDR1 DFQATT, CDR2 SNEGSKA (reference sequence). CDR3 length equals 15 residues. On this clonotype itself: Its target is unknown.

Diagnostic decisions used clinical symptoms, serum thyroxine and TRAb, thyroid ultrasound and orbital computed tomography. V gene TRBV20-1 combines with J gene TRBJ2-1, with TRBD2 matching 12 bases. The material sequenced was blood. The TCR originated in a woman aged 18-29 years with Graves' ophthalmopathy. This CDR3 is CSATTLAGGPHEQFF. CDR3 coding DNA: TGCAGTGCTACGACGCTAGCGGGAGGGCCTCATGAGCAGTTCTTC.